This record concerns one T cell receptor (beta chain) sequence. The antigen is not known. The data are from a study of T cells expressing NK-cell markers. Whole-study results and caveats: Similarly, these clonotypes led the CD3+CD56-NKG2C+ fraction as well in four donors. Whether the expanded NKG2C+ T cell clones recognized HCMV remained unclear.

TCRdb re-called the 5' RACE reads and shows each CDR3 protein once, DNA omitted. In all, the sample yields 300,000 to 500,000 distinct CDR3 sequences. The CDR3 has 17 amino acids. This receptor was taken from a woman aged 50 to 60 in good health. Input material: blood T cells: a sorted CD56 or NKG2C T cell subset, CD4+ or CD8+ T cells, or bulk PBMC T cells (not recorded which). The V call is TRBV12-3 or TRBV12-4, the J call TRBJ2-2; TCRdb designates TRBD1, a call that cannot be tested without DNA. CDR3 region: CASSLRLGQGNPGELFF.